The clone carrying this T cell receptor (beta chain) was recorded once. This CDR3 is built from 10 residues. Trimming stripped 8 bases from V and 4 bases from J, with 5 bases between. CDR1 MDHEN and CDR2 SYDVKM come from the germline V gene. TCRdb's copy holds only in-frame clones and misses some; the assay was immunoSEQ multiplex PCR. The data hold 100,000 to 150,000 clones, with around 85% observed a single time. The sample comes from a study of T cell responses to AZD1222 COVID-19 vaccine. The specimen comprised peripheral blood, sampled 28 days after the second AZD1222 dose. The chain joins TRBV28 to TRBJ1-1; no firm D call. This sequence originates from an adult who received the AZD1222 COVID-19 vaccine. The CDR3 here is CASCSTEAFF. The CDR3 DNA follows: TGTGCCAGCTGCTCCACTGAAGCTTTCTTT. Variable domain in full (rest from reference TRBV28 and TRBJ1-1): DVKVTQSSRYLVKRTGEKVFLECVQDMDHENMFWYRQDPGLGLRLIYFSYDVKMKEKGDIPEGYSVSREKKERFSLILESASTNQTSMYLCASCSTEAFFGQGTRLTVV.